This TCR beta chain was sequenced for a study of T cells in Graves' hyperthyroidism and ophthalmopathy. This CDR3 region has 13 residues. Trimming cost V 0 bases and J 8 bases, with 10 bases left between them. CDR1 SEHNR and CDR2 FQNEAQ come from the germline V gene (reference sequence). The table lists this clonotype with many counts. Amplified TCR beta CDR3 regions derived from RNA transcripts. First-round RT-PCR targeting the TCR CDR3 was performed with the HTBI primer set. Each CDR3 protein is one row after TCRdb ran MiXCR on the multiplex PCR reads. Here the sample spans about 400,000 distinct CDR3 sequences, around 15% being singletons.

V is TRBV7-9 and J is TRBJ1-1; D uncertain. The TCR was taken from an older woman with Graves' ophthalmopathy. Specimen: blood. The CDR3, as DNA: TGTGCCAGCAGCTTAGCCGGGTCTGGGGAAGCTTTCTTT. Its translation: CASSLAGSGEAFF.